Below, 31 T cell receptor beta chains from the same sample are listed, as sequenced in a study of T cell responses to AZD1222 COVID-19 vaccine. The repertoire was sequenced with immunoSEQ multiplex PCR; TCRdb's copy has only in-frame clones and lacks some. The sample records around 150,000 clones, about 90% being singletons. The sample was peripheral blood, taken on day 0 of AZD1222 vaccination. Receptors were obtained from an adult in good health.

The chain is built from TRBV12-5 and TRBJ2-5; D is unclear. CDR1 is LGHNT and CDR2 is FRNRAP in the germline V gene. The CDR3 consists of 11 residues. Trimming pared 4 bases from V and 5 bases from J, leaving 5 bases between. The CDR3, as DNA: TGTGCTAGTGGTTCCCCCGAGACCCAGTACTTC. Its translation: CASGSPETQYF.

The genes are TRBV5-6 and TRBJ1-6; 9 nucleotides line up with TRBD1. Germline values: CDR1 SGHDT, CDR2 YYEEEE. This CDR3 spans 14 amino acids. Trimming at V came to 3 bases and at J to 8 bases, leaving 3 bases not matched to a gene. The CDR3 bases are TGTGCCAGCAGCTCCGGGACAGGGTATTCACCCCTCCACTTT. The encoded protein is CASSSGTGYSPLHF.

The chain links TRBV4-3 to TRBJ1-1, with unresolved D. CDR3 length: 15 residues. Germline lookup yields CDR1 LGHNA and CDR2 YSLEER. The germline V and J ends were trimmed by 0 bases and 1 base, with 9 bases remaining between them. The CDR3 sequence is CASSQDSAANTEAFF. DNA for the CDR3: TGCGCCAGCAGCCAAGATAGTGCGGCGAACACTGAAGCTTTCTTT.

The CDR3 DNA follows: TGCGCCAGCAGACCCTTACAGGGGGCAGGCTATGGCTACACCTTC. Protein sequence: CASRPLQGAGYGYTF. J is TRBJ1-2 and V is TRBV4-1, with 9 positions matching TRBD1. The trim removed 6 bases at V and 4 bases at J, leaving 9 bases unmatched. This CDR3 contains 15 residues. The germline CDR1 and CDR2 sequences are MGHRA and YSYEKL.

Details on this clone: At one end, the junction sequence differs from germline, possibly due to a read error. The sample has other DNA sequences that encode this CDR3 too. The V and J genes are TRBV3-1 (or the pseudogene TRBV3-2) and TRBJ2-7; TRBD2 matches at 15 bases. CDR1 LGHDT and CDR2 YNNKEL come from the germline V gene (reference sequence). The CDR3 runs to 17 residues. Here the CDR3 reads CARSHGLAGGDAGEQYF. CDR3 in DNA: TGCGCCCGCAGCCACGGACTAGCGGGGGGGGACGCCGGCGAGCAGTACTTC.

The rearrangement joins TRBV28 to TRBJ2-1; 9 bases fit TRBD1. CDR3 length: 15 amino acids. Germline CDR1 reads MDHEN; CDR2 reads SYDVKM. V trimming: 4 bases; J trimming: 5 bases; junction bases outside the gene matches: 6. The CDR3 here is CASSSPGQGNNEQFF. The CDR3 DNA follows: TGTGCCAGCAGTTCCCCGGGACAGGGAAACAATGAGCAGTTCTTC. The full variable domain, rest sourced from reference TRBV28 and TRBJ2-1, is DVKVTQSSRYLVKRTGEKVFLECVQDMDHENMFWYRQDPGLGLRLIYFSYDVKMKEKGDIPEGYSVSREKKERFSLILESASTNQTSMYLCASSSPGQGNNEQFFGPGTRLTVL.

The chain employs TRBV27 and TRBJ2-1; TRBD2 agrees at 8 bases. Unmatched junction bases numbered 18, after V lost 5 bases and J lost 12 bases. Germline V gene sequence: CDR1 MNHEY, CDR2 SMNVEV (reference sequence). CDR3 length equals 16 residues. The CDR3 loop reads CASSPTAGARLVGQFF. CDR3 nucleotide sequence: TGTGCCAGCAGTCCGACAGCGGGGGCCCGTCTAGTTGGGCAGTTCTTC.

This sequence joins TRBV7-2 and TRBJ2-3; D may be TRBD1 (5 bases). Germline CDR1 is SGHTA and CDR2 is FQGNSA. The CDR3 extends over 13 amino acids. Trimming removed 3 bases from V and 4 bases from J, with 8 bases in between. This CDR3 reads CASSFWGPDTQYF. The DNA for the CDR3 is TGTGCCAGCAGCTTTTGGGGCCCAGATACGCAGTATTTT. Full variable domain (remainder filled in from reference TRBV7-2 and TRBJ2-3): GAGVSQSPSNKVTEKGKDVELRCDPISGHTALYWYRQSLGQGLEFLIYFQGNSAPDKSGLPSDRFSAERTGGSVSTLTIQRTQQEDSAVYLCASSFWGPDTQYFGPGTRLTVL.

V gene TRBV12-3 or TRBV12-4 combines with J gene TRBJ1-1; no clear D. This CDR3 is built from 11 residues. Trimming took 3 bases from V and 7 from J, leaving 6 bases between them. The CDR3 loop reads CASSFGGEAFF. Here the CDR3 DNA reads TGTGCCAGCAGTTTTGGAGGTGAAGCTTTCTTT.

The rearrangement joins TRBV9 to TRBJ1-1; TRBD1 matches 11 bases. V shed 4 bases and J 3 bases; nucleotides not matched to a gene: 5. The CDR3 is made up of 15 amino acids. Looked up from germline, CDR1 is SGDLS and CDR2 is YYNGEE. Here the CDR3 reads CASSTGQGGYTEAFF. The DNA for the CDR3 is TGTGCCAGCAGCACGGGACAGGGGGGATACACTGAAGCTTTCTTT.

This chain uses TRBV14 with TRBJ1-5; D call uncertain. V lost 7 bases, J lost 6 bases, and 7 bases lay in between. The CDR3 covers 11 residues. Per the germline V gene, CDR1 is SGHDN and CDR2 is FVKESK. The CDR3 DNA reads TGTGCCAGCATTTTCGGTCAGCCCCAGCATTTT. Translating it yields CASIFGQPQHF.

The V and J genes are TRBV7-9 and TRBJ2-7; D call uncertain. Germline V gene data show CDR1 as SEHNR and CDR2 as FQNEAQ (reference sequence). This CDR3 is built from 14 residues. The V end was cut by 5 bases, the J end by 4 bases, with 15 bases between. The CDR3 protein is CASSPPAPSYEQYF. The CDR3 DNA is TGTGCCAGCAGCCCACCGGCGCCCTCATACGAGCAGTACTTC. The full variable domain, its missing parts supplied by reference TRBV7-9 and TRBJ2-7, is DTGVSQNPRHKITKRGQNVTFRCDPISEHNRLYWYRQTLGQGPEFLTYFQNEAQLEKSRLLSDRFSAERPKGSFSTLEIQRTEQGDSAMYLCASSPPAPSYEQYFGPGTRLTVT.

The rearrangement joins TRBV5-1 to TRBJ1-4; D possibly corresponds to TRBD1 (6 bases). CDR3 size: 17 residues. Per germline, CDR1 SGHRS and CDR2 YFSETQ. Trimming shortened V by 0 bases and J by 2 bases, and 14 bases separated the two germline ends. The CDR3 sequence is CASSLEGVTATNEKLFF. CDR3 nucleotides: TGCGCCAGCAGCTTGGAGGGGGTCACCGCCACTAATGAAAAACTGTTTTTT.

This clone has a single count. The chain combines TRBV19 with TRBJ1-5, with D perhaps matching TRBD1 (6 bases). There are 15 residues in the CDR3. Trimming took off 7 bases at V and 1 base at J, with 14 bases between the two ends. Germline V lookup: CDR1 LNHDA, CDR2 SQIVND (reference sequence). The CDR3 sequence is CASTTYGGSNQPQHF. The DNA for the CDR3 is TGTGCCAGTACCACATACGGGGGCAGCAATCAGCCCCAGCATTTT.

CDR3 coding DNA: TGTGCCACCTCCCCCGGCAGTGCCTACGAGCAGTACTTC. Translating gives CATSPGSAYEQYF. V usage is TRBV19 and J usage is TRBJ2-7, with D unresolved. This CDR3 is built from 13 residues. V lost 10 bases and J lost 2, with 15 bases in between. The germline CDR1 and CDR2 sequences are LNHDA and SQIVND (reference sequence).

V usage is TRBV19 and J usage is TRBJ2-5; D might be TRBD1 or TRBD2, each matching 5 bases. CDR1 and CDR2 (germline): LNHDA, SQIVND (reference sequence). The CDR3 has 14 amino acids. Trimming removed 3 bases from V and 5 bases from J, with 13 bases in between. CDR3 in DNA: TGTGCCAGTAGTATGGCGAGGGGTGGGGAGACCCAGTACTTC. Translating gives CASSMARGGETQYF.

This sequence joins TRBV29-1 and TRBJ1-1; 8 bases fit TRBD1. Germline assignment: CDR1 SQVTM and CDR2 ANQGSEA. V lost 6 bases to trimming and J lost 4 bases; unmatched junction nucleotides: 4. The CDR3 runs to 12 residues. The chain's CDR3 is CSVGTGGTEAFF. For the CDR3, the DNA is TGCAGCGTAGGTACAGGGGGCACTGAAGCTTTCTTT.

The chain uses TRBV7-9 and TRBJ1-1; TRBD1 agrees at 12 bases. The CDR3 covers 16 residues. Trimming at V came to 5 bases and at J to 0 bases, leaving 4 bases not matched to a gene. Germline V gene lookup returns CDR1 SEHNR and CDR2 FQNEAQ (reference sequence). The CDR3 reads CASSDGTGGMNTEAFF. In DNA, the CDR3 is TGTGCCAGCAGCGACGGGACAGGGGGCATGAACACTGAAGCTTTCTTT. The full variable domain, with the rest looked up from reference TRBV7-9 and TRBJ1-1, is DTGVSQNPRHKITKRGQNVTFRCDPISEHNRLYWYRQTLGQGPEFLTYFQNEAQLEKSRLLSDRFSAERPKGSFSTLEIQRTEQGDSAMYLCASSDGTGGMNTEAFFGQGTRLTVV.

The rearrangement uses TRBV27 and TRBJ2-1; TRBD1 agrees at 10 bases. Germline V gene lookup returns CDR1 MNHEY and CDR2 SMNVEV (reference sequence). The V gene end was trimmed by 1 base and the J gene end by 6 bases; junction bases not matched to a gene: 9. CDR3 length: 17 amino acids. The CDR3 loop is CASSLWMGQGKINEQFF. For the CDR3, the DNA is TGTGCCAGCAGTTTATGGATGGGACAGGGGAAAATCAATGAGCAGTTCTTC.

This sequence joins TRBV27 and TRBJ2-1; D is unclear. The CDR3 runs 14 residues. Germline V gives CDR1 MNHEY, CDR2 SMNVEV (reference sequence). V gave up 6 bases and J gave up 0 bases, with 9 bases separating them. This CDR3 reads CASRDFYSYNEQFF. In nucleotides, the CDR3 is TGTGCCAGCAGGGATTTTTACTCCTACAATGAGCAGTTCTTC.

V usage is TRBV3-1 (or the pseudogene TRBV3-2) and J usage is TRBJ2-1; 14 nucleotides line up with TRBD2. CDR1 LGHDT and CDR2 YNNKEL come from the germline V gene (reference sequence). Losses at the gene ends were 4 bases for V and 16 bases for J; bases not matched to a gene: 9. This CDR3 region has 14 residues. Written as DNA, the CDR3 is TGTGCCAGCAGCCTGGGACTAGCGGGAGACTATTTTTTCTTC. Its translation: CASSLGLAGDYFFF.

The V call is TRBV28, the J call TRBJ1-2, with TRBD1 matching over 9 bases. The CDR3 is 14 amino acids. Germline-derived CDR1 and CDR2 are MDHEN and SYDVKM. V shed 2 bases, J shed 5 bases, and the junction held 3 bases outside the gene matches. CDR3 in amino acids: CASSLADRGYGYTF. The CDR3 DNA is TGTGCCAGCAGTTTAGCGGACAGGGGATATGGCTACACCTTC.

The CDR3 nucleotides read TGTGCCAGTACCTCCGACGGTACGACTAGCAATCAGCCCCAGCATTTT. Residues: CASTSDGTTSNQPQHF. The V gene is TRBV7-9, the J gene TRBJ1-5, with unresolved D. Germline-derived CDR1 and CDR2 are SEHNR and FQNEAQ (reference sequence). The length of the CDR3 is 16 residues. Trimming took off 9 bases at V and 0 bases at J, with 18 bases between the two ends.

This chain connects TRBV19 to TRBJ1-2, with D possibly being TRBD1 (5 bases). V gave up 8 bases and J gave up 3 bases, with 16 bases separating them. The CDR3 has 14 amino acids. CDR1 is LNHDA, CDR2 SQIVND, per germline (reference sequence). CDR3 residues: CASRDGTPHYGYTF. CDR3 nucleotides: TGTGCCAGTCGCGACGGGACTCCGCACTATGGCTACACCTTC.

This chain links TRBV11-2 with TRBJ1-4; tentative D call: TRBD1 (6 bases). Per the germline V gene, CDR1 is SGHAT and CDR2 is FQNNGV. The length of the CDR3 is 16 residues. Trimming pared 4 bases from V and 3 bases from J, leaving 15 bases between. CDR3 region: CASSSVTGRPNEKLFF. CDR3 nucleotide sequence: TGTGCCAGCAGCTCTGTTACAGGGCGCCCTAATGAAAAACTGTTTTTT.

The chain uses TRBV7-9 and TRBJ2-1, with 14 bases identical to TRBD2. Germline lookup yields CDR1 SEHNR and CDR2 FQNEAQ (reference sequence). V lost 3 bases to trimming and J lost 3 bases; unmatched junction nucleotides: 7. The CDR3 length is 18 residues. DNA of the CDR3: TGTGCCAGCAGCTTGAGAGGGACTAGCGGGAGTGACTACAATGAGCAGTTCTTC. This encodes CASSLRGTSGSDYNEQFF. Supplemented by reference TRBV7-9 and TRBJ2-1, the full variable domain reads DTGVSQNPRHKITKRGQNVTFRCDPISEHNRLYWYRQTLGQGPEFLTYFQNEAQLEKSRLLSDRFSAERPKGSFSTLEIQRTEQGDSAMYLCASSLRGTSGSDYNEQFFGPGTRLTVL.

A single count supports this clone. V is TRBV2 and J is TRBJ1-2; D is possibly TRBD1 (5 bases). V lost 4 bases, J lost 6 bases, and 12 bases lay in between. The germline gives CDR1 SNHLY, CDR2 FYNNEI. The CDR3 spans 13 residues. In DNA form, the CDR3 reads TGTGCCAGCAGTGGGACCGTGGGGGATGGCTACACCTTC. Translated: CASSGTVGDGYTF.

This clone was counted between two and nine times. This sequence joins TRBV5-6 and TRBJ2-7; D ambiguous. Trimming removed 0 bases at V and 2 bases at J, with 15 bases between. The CDR3 extends over 16 amino acids. Per the germline V gene, CDR1 is SGHDT and CDR2 is YYEEEE. CDR3 DNA sequence: TGTGCCAGCAGCTTGGCCGGGCCCCAAGTCCCCTACGAGCAGTACTTC. Amino acids: CASSLAGPQVPYEQYF. The whole variable domain, remainder taken from reference TRBV5-6 and TRBJ2-7, is DAGVTQSPTHLIKTRGQQVTLRCSPKSGHDTVSWYQQALGQGPQFIFQYYEEEERQRGNFPDRFSGHQFPNYSSELNVNALLLGDSALYLCASSLAGPQVPYEQYFGPGTRLTVT.

This sequence joins TRBV2 and TRBJ2-2, with D uncertain. From germline, CDR1 is SNHLY and CDR2 FYNNEI. CDR3 length equals 13 residues. Deletions cut 5 bases from V and 2 bases from J, with 6 bases between. This CDR3 reads CASSWENTGELFF. Written as DNA, the CDR3 is TGTGCCAGCAGTTGGGAAAACACCGGGGAGCTGTTTTTT. The full variable domain, completed using reference TRBV2 and TRBJ2-2, is EPEVTQTPSHQVTQMGQEVILRCVPISNHLYFYWYRQILGQKVEFLVSFYNNEISEKSEIFDDQFSVERPDGSNFTLKIRSTKLEDSAMYFCASSWENTGELFFGEGSRLTVL.

In this sample, this clone turned up once. This chain uses TRBV4-2 with TRBJ2-7; 9 bases are a match to TRBD1. CDR3 length: 17 residues. Germline CDR1 is LGHNA and CDR2 is YNFKEQ. V was clipped by 0 bases and J by 4 bases; unmatched bases: 10. CDR3 sequence (DNA): TGTGCCAGCAGCCAAGATCCCACAGGGGGCGCTTCGTACGAGCAGTACTTC. Protein sequence: CASSQDPTGGASYEQYF.

The gene calls are TRBV6-5 and TRBJ1-6, with D unclear. CDR1 is MNHEY and CDR2 is SVGAGI in the germline V gene. V gave up 7 bases and J gave up 8 bases, with 12 bases separating them. This CDR3 spans 13 amino acids. The CDR3 here is CASMRAVDSPLHF. Written as DNA, the CDR3 is TGTGCCAGCATGAGGGCGGTGGATTCACCCCTCCACTTT.